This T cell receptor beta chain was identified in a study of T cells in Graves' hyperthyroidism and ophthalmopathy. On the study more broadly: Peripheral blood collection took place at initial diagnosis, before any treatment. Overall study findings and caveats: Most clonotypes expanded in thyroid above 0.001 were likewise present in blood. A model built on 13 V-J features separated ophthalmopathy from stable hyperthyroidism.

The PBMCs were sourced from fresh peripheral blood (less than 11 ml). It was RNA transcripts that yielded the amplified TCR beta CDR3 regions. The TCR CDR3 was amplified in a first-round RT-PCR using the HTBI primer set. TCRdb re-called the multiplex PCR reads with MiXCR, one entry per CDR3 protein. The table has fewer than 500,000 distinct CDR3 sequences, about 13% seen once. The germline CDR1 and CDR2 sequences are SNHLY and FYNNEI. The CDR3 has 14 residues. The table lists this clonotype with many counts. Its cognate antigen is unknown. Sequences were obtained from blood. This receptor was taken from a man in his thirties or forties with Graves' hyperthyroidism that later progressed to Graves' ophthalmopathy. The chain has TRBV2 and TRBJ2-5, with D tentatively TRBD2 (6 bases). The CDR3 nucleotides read TGTGCGTCATACGGGCGGGAACCGAGGGAGACCCAGTACTTC. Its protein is CASYGREPRETQYF.